The 19 T cell receptor beta chains given below trace back to one sample, sequenced in a study of blood T cell repertoires in COVID-19. Produced via immunoSEQ multiplex PCR; TCRdb's table is partial and in-frame only. In the table there are fewer than 150,000 clones, 85% to 90% of which are singletons. Sequencing input: peripheral blood. Receptor source: a human donor in a cohort sampled during active COVID-19.

The chain combines TRBV19 with TRBJ1-5, with a weak D call TRBD1 (5 bases). Trimming removed 5 bases from V and 6 bases from J, with 14 bases in between. Germline lookup yields CDR1 LNHDA and CDR2 SQIVND (reference sequence). The CDR3 has 14 amino acids. CDR3 amino acids: CASSLGGFGQPQHF. For the CDR3, the DNA is TGTGCCAGTAGTCTCGGGGGGTTCGGTCAGCCCCAGCATTTT.

This chain links TRBV19 with TRBJ1-1; D gene unclear. Trimming left V 2 bases short and J 8 bases short, with 12 bases between. This CDR3 has 13 amino acids. The germline V gene has CDR1 LNHDA and CDR2 SQIVND (reference sequence). The CDR3 DNA sequence: TGTGCCAGTAGTATACGGGGAAGGGAGGAAGCTTTCTTT. It codes for CASSIRGREEAFF.

V and J are TRBV11-3 and TRBJ2-1; 10 nucleotides match TRBD2. Germline V gene lookup returns CDR1 SGHNT and CDR2 YENEEA. This CDR3 spans 19 amino acids. V was clipped by 0 bases and J by 0 bases; unmatched bases: 8. For the CDR3, the DNA is TGTGCCAGCAGCTTAGATCGTAGCGGGGGGCCGGGCTCCTACAATGAGCAGTTCTTC. Its translation is CASSLDRSGGPGSYNEQFF.

The chain employs TRBV7-2 and TRBJ2-3; D might be TRBD2 (6 bases). This CDR3 is built from 12 residues. The germline gives CDR1 SGHTA, CDR2 FQGNSA. V was cut by 0 bases and J by 8 bases, with 6 bases left in between. The chain's CDR3 is CASSLAGGTQYF. CDR3 bases: TGTGCCAGCAGCTTAGCGGGAGGTACGCAGTATTTT.

The J gene is TRBJ1-3, the V gene TRBV9; 7 bases are shared with TRBD1. Germline V lookup: CDR1 SGDLS, CDR2 YYNGEE. V gave up 0 bases and J gave up 8 bases; unmatched junction bases: 2. CDR3 size: 13 residues. CDR3 sequence (DNA): TGTGCCAGCAGCGTAGGCCAGGGGGACACCATATATTTT. The encoded protein is CASSVGQGDTIYF.

The chain employs TRBV28 and TRBJ2-1; 9 bases align to TRBD1. The CDR3 covers 16 residues. V lost 7 bases and J lost 8; bases outside the gene matches: 15. Per the germline V gene, CDR1 is MDHEN and CDR2 is SYDVKM. CDR3 sequence (DNA): TGTGCCAGCACAACAGGGGGCCTCACCTACCTTGATGAGCAGTTCTTC. This gives the protein CASTTGGLTYLDEQFF.

The chain employs TRBV5-1 and TRBJ2-2; TRBD2 aligns across 7 bases. V shed 4 bases, J shed 4 bases, and the junction held 7 bases outside the gene matches. Germline-derived CDR1 and CDR2 are SGHRS and YFSETQ. The CDR3 has 15 residues. The chain's CDR3 is CASSPGLVSTGELFF. CDR3 sequence (DNA): TGCGCCAGCAGCCCAGGACTAGTATCCACCGGGGAGCTGTTTTTT.

The chain is built from TRBV5-4 and TRBJ2-3; a possible D gene is TRBD2 (6 bases). There are 15 residues in the CDR3. V lost 4 bases and J lost 3, with 15 bases in between. The germline V gene has CDR1 SGHNT and CDR2 YYREEE (reference sequence). CDR3 region: CASSLVTGGTDTQYF. The DNA of the CDR3 is TGTGCCAGCAGCCTTGTGACCGGGGGAACAGATACGCAGTATTTT.

The chain joins TRBV3-1 (or the pseudogene TRBV3-2) to TRBJ2-2, with 13 bases aligning to TRBD2. The germline CDR1 and CDR2 sequences are LGHDT and YNNKEL (reference sequence). This CDR3 is 17 amino acids long. Trimming cost V 3 bases and J 3 bases; bases outside gene matches: 4. DNA for the CDR3: TGTGCCAGCAGCCACGGAACTAGCGGGAGGGACACCGGGGAGCTGTTTTTT. Amino acids: CASSHGTSGRDTGELFF.

The rearrangement links TRBV18 to TRBJ1-5, with TRBD1 matching over 8 bases. CDR3 size: 14 residues. V lost 2 bases to trimming and J lost 5 bases; unmatched junction nucleotides: 2. The germline V gene encodes CDR1 KGHSH and CDR2 LQKENI. The CDR3 region is CASSPTDRDQPQHF. CDR3 sequence (DNA): TGTGCCAGCTCACCAACGGACAGGGATCAGCCCCAGCATTTT. The full variable domain, in which reference TRBV18 and TRBJ1-5 provide the parts outside the CDR3, is NAGVMQNPRHLVRRRGQEARLRCSPMKGHSHVYWYRQLPEEGLKFMVYLQKENIIDESGMPKERFSAEFPKEGPSILRIQQVVRGDSAAYFCASSPTDRDQPQHFGDGTRLSIL.

This clone was seen ten or more times. The chain recombines TRBV19 with TRBJ1-1; D gene ambiguous. In germline, CDR1 is LNHDA, CDR2 SQIVND (reference sequence). This CDR3 is built from 15 residues. Trimming removed 2 bases at V and 4 bases at J, with 14 bases between. The CDR3 reads CASSIMAGSGTEAFF. For the CDR3, the DNA is TGTGCCAGTAGTATAATGGCGGGGTCAGGCACTGAAGCTTTCTTT.

This chain joins TRBV10-2 and TRBJ1-1; 7 nucleotides match TRBD1. The CDR3 covers 15 residues. CDR1 is WSHSY and CDR2 is SAAADI in the germline V gene. J gave up 4 bases and V 6 bases, and 11 bases lay outside the gene matches. The CDR3 nucleotides are TGCGCCAGCAGCGCTTACCTCGGACAGGTCACTGAAGCTTTCTTT. It yields the protein CASSAYLGQVTEAFF.

V is TRBV11-2 and J is TRBJ1-1; TRBD1 is a possible D gene (5 bases). V lost 8 bases to trimming and J lost 0 bases, with 13 bases between them. There are 14 residues in the CDR3. Germline V CDR1 and CDR2: SGHAT, FQNNGV. CDR3 region: CASGGVSMNTEAFF. The CDR3 bases are TGTGCCAGCGGGGGGGTCAGCATGAACACTGAAGCTTTCTTT.

The chain carries TRBV5-6 and TRBJ2-7; possible D gene TRBD1, 6 bases. CDR1 and CDR2 from the germline V gene are SGHDT and YYEEEE. V was shortened by 4 bases and J by 1 base, with 12 bases between the two germline ends. The CDR3 consists of 14 residues. The CDR3 bases are TGTGCCAGCAGCCCGGACAGTGCTTCCTACGAGCAGTACTTC. This gives the protein CASSPDSASYEQYF.

The rearrangement uses TRBV15 and TRBJ2-7; 11 positions match TRBD2. The germline V gene has CDR1 LNHNV and CDR2 YYDKDF (reference sequence). V lost 5 bases to trimming and J lost 4 bases; unmatched junction nucleotides: 7. This CDR3 contains 15 residues. The CDR3 protein is CATSGTLAGAYEQYF. The CDR3 DNA sequence: TGTGCCACCAGCGGAACACTAGCGGGGGCTTACGAGCAGTACTTC.

The V and J genes are TRBV11-2 and TRBJ2-3; D might be TRBD2 (6 bases). Trimming took off 5 bases at V and 4 bases at J, with 13 bases between the two ends. CDR1 SGHAT and CDR2 FQNNGV come from the germline V gene. The CDR3 has 14 residues. Written as DNA, the CDR3 is TGTGCCAGCAGCCGACTCGGGACTCCAGATACGCAGTATTTT. Translation: CASSRLGTPDTQYF.

This chain connects TRBV6-2 or TRBV6-3 to TRBJ2-3; 11 nucleotides line up with TRBD2. CDR3 length: 19 residues. Germline lookup yields CDR1 MNHEY and CDR2 SVGEGT. V lost 2 bases to trimming and J lost 6 bases; unmatched junction nucleotides: 16. The CDR3 is CASSYNPTLAGAASDTQYF. CDR3 sequence (DNA): TGTGCCAGCAGTTACAACCCGACACTAGCGGGAGCTGCCTCGGATACGCAGTATTTT.

The genes are TRBV5-1 and TRBJ2-5; D perhaps matches TRBD1 (5 bases). Germline assignment: CDR1 SGHRS and CDR2 YFSETQ. The CDR3 extends over 13 amino acids. Trimming left V 4 bases short and J 5 bases short, with 12 bases between. Here the CDR3 DNA reads TGCGCCAGCAGCCAGGCAGGGCGCGAGACCCAGTACTTC. This translates into CASSQAGRETQYF.

The rearrangement uses TRBV3-1 (or the pseudogene TRBV3-2) and TRBJ1-1; maybe TRBD1 (5 bases). CDR3 length: 15 residues. V was cut by 4 bases and J by 1 base, with 13 bases left in between. Germline V gene sequence: CDR1 LGHDT, CDR2 YNNKEL (reference sequence). The CDR3 loop is CASSPPGGENTEAFF. For the CDR3, the DNA is TGTGCCAGCAGCCCCCCCGGAGGGGAGAACACTGAAGCTTTCTTT.